What follows are 18 T cell receptor beta chains derived from one specimen sequenced in a study of CD8 T cells in ankylosing spondylitis. TCRdb redid the calling of the 5' RACE reads with MiXCR, one entry per CDR3 protein. The repertoire consists of 150,000 to 200,000 distinct CDR3 sequences, with about 18% occurring once and the leading ten covering over 7.5%. The sequenced sample consisted of blood, either unsorted or a sorted T cell fraction (not recorded which). The receptors derive from a male donor with ankylosing spondylitis or in good health (not recorded which).

This clonotype was detected many times. The chain joins TRBV11-2 to TRBJ2-3; no firm D call. The CDR3 covers 13 residues. Germline assignment: CDR1 SGHAT and CDR2 FQNNGV. Trimming stripped 3 bases from V and 4 bases from J, with 8 bases between. The CDR3 here is CASSFSQSDTQYF. The CDR3 DNA is TGTGCCAGCAGCTTTTCCCAGTCAGATACGCAGTATTTT.

Many counts were recorded for this clonotype. This chain links TRBV14 with TRBJ1-1; 7 nucleotides agree with TRBD1. This CDR3 is 15 amino acids long. CDR1 and CDR2 from the germline V gene are SGHDN and FVKESK. J gave up 1 base and V 6 bases, and 8 bases lay outside the gene matches. The CDR3, as DNA: TGTGCCAGCAGACTTGACAGGGTTCCGAACACTGAAGCTTTCTTT. It yields the protein CASRLDRVPNTEAFF.

This clonotype was observed a few times. V gene TRBV12-3 or TRBV12-4 combines with J gene TRBJ2-7, with 10 bases lining up with TRBD1. This CDR3 is 13 amino acids long. The junction had 3 bases not matched to a gene; V was cut back by 6 bases and J by 4 bases. The CDR3 bases are TGTGCCAGCAGGAGACAGGGGGCGTACGAGCAGTACTTC. Amino acids: CASRRQGAYEQYF.

The J gene is TRBJ2-2, the V gene TRBV29-1; possibly TRBD1 or TRBD2 for D (5 bases each). V lost 5 bases and J 1 base, leaving 14 bases between the germline ends. Germline V lookup: CDR1 SQVTM, CDR2 ANQGSEA. CDR3 length equals 15 residues. The CDR3 loop is CSVNPGTLNTGELFF. In DNA form, the CDR3 reads TGCAGCGTTAACCCCGGGACCTTGAACACCGGGGAGCTGTTTTTT.

With respect to this clonotype: A much larger clonotype is one base distant, so this may be a read error. The genes are TRBV20-1 and TRBJ2-3, with D perhaps matching TRBD2 (5 bases). CDR3 length: 13 amino acids. CDR1 and CDR2 (germline): DFQATT, SNEGSKA (reference sequence). V was pared by 7 bases and J by 2 bases, with 13 bases between. The CDR3 loop is CSVPGKDTDTQYF. The CDR3 DNA follows: TGCAGTGTCCCGGGGAAGGACACAGATACGCAGTATTTT.

This clonotype showed up just a few times. The V gene is TRBV29-1, the J gene TRBJ2-2, with TRBD2 as a possible D gene (5 bases). CDR3 size: 12 residues. The V gene's germline CDR1 is SQVTM and CDR2 ANQGSEA. The DNA of the CDR3 is TGCAGGGCCGGTACTCGGGACGGGGAGCTGTTTTTT. Translation gives CRAGTRDGELFF.

This clonotype was observed at least ten times. CDR3: CASSLGQRTEAFF. In nucleotides, the CDR3 is TGCGCCAGCAGCCTGGGACAGCGGACTGAAGCTTTCTTT. This rearrangement joins TRBV5-1 to TRBJ1-1; 7 bases are a match to TRBD1. There are 13 residues in the CDR3. Germline trimming cut 4 bases from V and 5 bases from J; bases unmatched to any gene: 5. The germline gives CDR1 SGHRS, CDR2 YFSETQ.

This clonotype was recorded many times. The V gene is TRBV5-1, the J gene TRBJ2-1; D is possibly TRBD1 or TRBD2 (5 bases each). The V end was cut by 5 bases, the J end by 4 bases, with 10 bases between. Germline lookup yields CDR1 SGHRS and CDR2 YFSETQ. The CDR3 loop spans 13 amino acids. The chain's CDR3 is CASRHWGYNEQFF. CDR3 sequence (DNA): TGCGCCAGCAGGCACTGGGGGTACAATGAGCAGTTCTTC.

In its sample, this clonotype was seen many times. The gene calls are TRBV12-3 or TRBV12-4 and TRBJ2-3, with 7 bases matching TRBD2. J gave up 5 bases and V 6 bases, and 8 bases lay outside the gene matches. The CDR3 is 14 residues long. CDR3 DNA: TGTGCCAGCAGGCTAGCGGCCAGGGTAGATACGCAGTATTTT. Protein sequence: CASRLAARVDTQYF.

The chain carries TRBV20-1 and TRBJ1-4, with a possible D match to TRBD1 (5 bases). The CDR3 runs 13 residues. The germline V gene has CDR1 DFQATT and CDR2 SNEGSKA (reference sequence). V was trimmed by 4 bases and J by 3 bases, leaving 9 bases between them. CDR3 nucleotides: TGCAGTGCTATGGGGCTATCTAATGAAAAACTGTTTTTT. Amino acid sequence: CSAMGLSNEKLFF.

This clonotype was detected many times. The CDR3 protein is CATSDAGTGFFHEQFF. In nucleotides, the CDR3 is TGTGCCACCAGTGACGCCGGGACAGGGTTTTTCCATGAGCAGTTCTTC. The chain has TRBV24-1 and TRBJ2-1; 9 bases are shared with TRBD1. This CDR3 comprises 16 residues. The V and J ends lost 4 bases and 8 bases, in that order; junction bases with no gene match: 11. Germline V gene lookup returns CDR1 KGHDR and CDR2 SFDVKD.

The chain uses TRBV11-2 and TRBJ2-7; D call uncertain. V lost 3 bases and J lost 5, with 17 bases in between. CDR1 is SGHAT and CDR2 is FQNNGV in the germline V gene. This CDR3 has 15 amino acids. The CDR3, as DNA: TGTGCCAGCAGCTTCGCCGGGCCCAACGTCCACGAGCAGTACTTC. Protein: CASSFAGPNVHEQYF.

The gene calls are TRBV2 and TRBJ1-5; D not certain. Trimming left V 1 base short and J 5 bases short, with 18 bases between. CDR1 and CDR2 (germline): SNHLY, FYNNEI. CDR3 length: 17 residues. This CDR3 is CASSEEEDGRSDQPQHF. The CDR3 DNA is TGTGCCAGCAGTGAAGAAGAAGATGGACGGAGTGATCAGCCCCAGCATTTT. The entire variable domain, with the rest obtained from reference TRBV2 and TRBJ1-5, is as follows: EPEVTQTPSHQVTQMGQEVILRCVPISNHLYFYWYRQILGQKVEFLVSFYNNEISEKSEIFDDQFSVERPDGSNFTLKIRSTKLEDSAMYFCASSEEEDGRSDQPQHFGDGTRLSIL.

This clonotype was detected a few times. This chain uses TRBV3-1 with TRBJ1-4; no definite D call. From germline, CDR1 is LGHDT and CDR2 YNNKEL (reference sequence). This CDR3 contains 17 residues. V was pared by 2 bases and J by 0 bases, with 13 bases between. The CDR3: CASSQLLADATNEKLFF. CDR3 sequence (DNA): TGTGCCAGCAGCCAACTTCTGGCGGATGCAACTAATGAAAAACTGTTTTTT. Full variable domain (outside the CDR3, taken from reference TRBV3-1 and TRBJ1-4): DTAVSQTPKYLVTQMGNDKSIKCEQNLGHDTMYWYKQDSKKFLKIMFSYNNKELIINETVPNRFSPKSPDKAHLNLHINSLELGDSAVYFCASSQLLADATNEKLFFGSGTQLSVL.

This clonotype was recorded at least ten times. CDR3 residues: CATSRDRGSRRSPLHF. CDR3 bases: TGTGCCACCAGCAGAGATCGGGGCTCCCGGCGTTCACCCCTCCACTTT. V gene TRBV15 combines with J gene TRBJ1-6, with a possible D match to TRBD1 (5 bases). This CDR3 has 16 residues. Trimming took off 0 bases at V and 9 bases at J, with 15 bases between the two ends. Germline CDR1 reads LNHNV; CDR2 reads YYDKDF (reference sequence).

This clonotype was seen a few times. CDR3 DNA sequence: TGTGCCAGCAGCTTCCCAGGGCCCAGCTATGGCTACACCTTC. Encoded protein: CASSFPGPSYGYTF. This sequence joins TRBV7-2 and TRBJ1-2; the D gene is possibly TRBD1 (5 bases). The CDR3 runs 14 residues. Germline loops: CDR1 SGHTA, CDR2 FQGNSA. Trimming stripped 3 bases from V and 4 bases from J, with 12 bases between.

This chain connects TRBV20-1 to TRBJ2-2, with TRBD1 matching over 9 bases. The CDR3 extends over 16 amino acids. Germline V gene lookup returns CDR1 DFQATT and CDR2 SNEGSKA (reference sequence). CDR3 amino acids: CCARDPGQGDTGELFF. Here the CDR3 DNA reads TGCTGCGCTAGAGATCCGGGACAGGGCGACACCGGGGAGCTGTTTTTT.

This clonotype was seen only a few times. The chain links TRBV3-1 to TRBJ2-1, with 9 bases lining up with TRBD1. The junction had 13 bases not matched to a gene; V was cut back by 1 base and J by 0 bases. Germline loops: CDR1 LGHDT, CDR2 YNNKEL (reference sequence). This CDR3 spans 20 amino acids. The CDR3 reads CASSQVAGTGKRSSYNEQFF. The CDR3 region has the DNA TGTGCCAGCAGCCAAGTCGCCGGGACAGGGAAGCGGAGCTCCTACAATGAGCAGTTCTTC.